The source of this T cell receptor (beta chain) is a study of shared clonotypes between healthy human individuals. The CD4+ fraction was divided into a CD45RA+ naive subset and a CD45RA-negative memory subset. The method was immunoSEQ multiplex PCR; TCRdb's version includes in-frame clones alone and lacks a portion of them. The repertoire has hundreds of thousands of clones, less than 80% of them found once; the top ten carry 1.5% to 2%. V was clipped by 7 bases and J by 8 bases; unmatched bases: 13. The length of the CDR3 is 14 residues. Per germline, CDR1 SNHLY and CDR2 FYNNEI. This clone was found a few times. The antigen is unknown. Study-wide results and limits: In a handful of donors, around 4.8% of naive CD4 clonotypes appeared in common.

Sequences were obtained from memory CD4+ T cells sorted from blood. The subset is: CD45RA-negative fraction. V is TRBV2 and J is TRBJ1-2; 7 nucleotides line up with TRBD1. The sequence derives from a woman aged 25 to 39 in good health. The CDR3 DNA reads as TGTGCCAGCACGGTGGGACAGTTTGCTTCAGGCTACACCTTC. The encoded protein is CASTVGQFASGYTF. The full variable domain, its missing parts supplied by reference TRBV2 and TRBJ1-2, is EPEVTQTPSHQVTQMGQEVILRCVPISNHLYFYWYRQILGQKVEFLVSFYNNEISEKSEIFDDQFSVERPDGSNFTLKIRSTKLEDSAMYFCASTVGQFASGYTFGSGTRLTVV.